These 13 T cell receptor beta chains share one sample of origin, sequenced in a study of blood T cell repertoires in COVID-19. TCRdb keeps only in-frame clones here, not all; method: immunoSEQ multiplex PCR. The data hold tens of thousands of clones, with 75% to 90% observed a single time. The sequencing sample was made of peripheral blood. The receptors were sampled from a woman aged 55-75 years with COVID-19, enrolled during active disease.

CDR3 coding DNA: TGTGCCAGCAGCGTAGCTACAGGGACTAGCGGGATAGTGAATGAGCAGTTCTTC. Translated: CASSVATGTSGIVNEQFF. V gene TRBV9 combines with J gene TRBJ2-1, with 13 positions matching TRBD2. The CDR3 is 18 amino acids. Germline V gene data show CDR1 as SGDLS and CDR2 as YYNGEE. Unmatched junction bases numbered 10, after V lost 0 bases and J lost 7 bases.

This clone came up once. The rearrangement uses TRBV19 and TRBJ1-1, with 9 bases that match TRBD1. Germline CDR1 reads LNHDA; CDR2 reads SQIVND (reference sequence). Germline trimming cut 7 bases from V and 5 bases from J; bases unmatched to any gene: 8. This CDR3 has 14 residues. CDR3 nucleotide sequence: TGTGCCAGTACCCCCGACAGGGGGAGAACTGAAGCTTTCTTT. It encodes CASTPDRGRTEAFF.

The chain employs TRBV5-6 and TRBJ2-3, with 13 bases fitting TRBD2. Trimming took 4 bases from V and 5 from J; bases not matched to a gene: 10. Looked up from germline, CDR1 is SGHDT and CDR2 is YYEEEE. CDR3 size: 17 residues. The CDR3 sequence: CASSGLGLAGKVDTQYF. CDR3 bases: TGTGCCAGCAGCGGGCTGGGACTAGCGGGAAAGGTAGATACGCAGTATTTT.

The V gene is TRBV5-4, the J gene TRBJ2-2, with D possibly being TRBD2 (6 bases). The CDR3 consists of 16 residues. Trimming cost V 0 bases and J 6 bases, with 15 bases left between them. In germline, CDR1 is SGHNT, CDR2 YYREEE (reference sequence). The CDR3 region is CASSLARRRGPGELFF. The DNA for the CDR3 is TGTGCCAGCAGCTTGGCCCGGCGGAGGGGCCCCGGGGAGCTGTTTTTT.

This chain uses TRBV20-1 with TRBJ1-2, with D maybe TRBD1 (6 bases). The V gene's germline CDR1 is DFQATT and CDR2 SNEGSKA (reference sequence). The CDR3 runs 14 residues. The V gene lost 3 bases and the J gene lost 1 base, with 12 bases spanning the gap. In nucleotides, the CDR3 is TGCAGTGCTAGTCTGGACAGATATAACTATGGCTACACCTTC. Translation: CSASLDRYNYGYTF.

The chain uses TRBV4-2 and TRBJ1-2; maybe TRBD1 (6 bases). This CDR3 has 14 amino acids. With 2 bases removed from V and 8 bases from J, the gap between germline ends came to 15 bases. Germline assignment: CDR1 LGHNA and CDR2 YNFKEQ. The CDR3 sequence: CASSQSPGVTGYTF. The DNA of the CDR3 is TGTGCCAGCAGCCAATCTCCAGGGGTAACGGGCTACACCTTC.

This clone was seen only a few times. Written as DNA, the CDR3 is TGTGCCAGCAGCTTCGGACTAGCGGGAGGAGGAGGCGAGCAGTACTTC. This codes for CASSFGLAGGGGEQYF. The chain couples TRBV7-9 to TRBJ2-7, with TRBD2 identical over 14 bases. Germline CDR1 reads SEHNR; CDR2 reads FQNEAQ (reference sequence). The CDR3 totals 16 residues. Trimming took 3 bases from V and 6 from J; bases not matched to a gene: 7.

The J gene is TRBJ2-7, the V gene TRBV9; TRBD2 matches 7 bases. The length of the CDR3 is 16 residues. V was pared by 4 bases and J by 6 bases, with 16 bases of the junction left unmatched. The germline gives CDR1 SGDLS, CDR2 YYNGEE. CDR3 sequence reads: CASSRRLAGDSLEQYF. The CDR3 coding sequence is TGTGCCAGCAGCAGACGCCTGGCGGGAGACTCCCTCGAGCAGTACTTC. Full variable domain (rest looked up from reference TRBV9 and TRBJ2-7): DSGVTQTPKHLITATGQRVTLRCSPRSGDLSVYWYQQSLDQGLQFLIQYYNGEERAKGNILERFSAQQFPDLHSELNLSSLELGDSALYFCASSRRLAGDSLEQYFGPGTRLTVT.

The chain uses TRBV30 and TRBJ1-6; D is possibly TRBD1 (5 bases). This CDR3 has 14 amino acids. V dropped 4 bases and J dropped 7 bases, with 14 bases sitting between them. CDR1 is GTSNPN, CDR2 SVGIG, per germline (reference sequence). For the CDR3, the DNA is TGTGCCTGGAAAAGGTGGGGGGGGAATTCACCCCTCCACTTT. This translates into CAWKRWGGNSPLHF. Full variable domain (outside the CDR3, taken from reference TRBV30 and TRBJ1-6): SQTIHQWPATLVQPVGSPLSLECTVEGTSNPNLYWYRQAAGRGLQLLFYSVGIGQISSEVPQNLSASRPQDRQFILSSKKLLLSDSGFYLCAWKRWGGNSPLHFGNGTRLTVT.

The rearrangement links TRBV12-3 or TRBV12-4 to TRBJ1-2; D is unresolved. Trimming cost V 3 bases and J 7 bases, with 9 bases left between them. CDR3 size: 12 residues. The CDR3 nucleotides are TGTGCCAGCAGTTTCCCAGAGGGTGGCTACACCTTC. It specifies CASSFPEGGYTF.

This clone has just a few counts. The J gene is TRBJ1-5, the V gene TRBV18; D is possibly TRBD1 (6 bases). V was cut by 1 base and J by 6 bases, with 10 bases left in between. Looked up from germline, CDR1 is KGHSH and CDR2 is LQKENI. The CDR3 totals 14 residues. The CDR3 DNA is TGTGCCAGCTCACCACAACAGGGTGCTCAGCCCCAGCATTTT. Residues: CASSPQQGAQPQHF. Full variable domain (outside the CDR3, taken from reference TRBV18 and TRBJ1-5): NAGVMQNPRHLVRRRGQEARLRCSPMKGHSHVYWYRQLPEEGLKFMVYLQKENIIDESGMPKERFSAEFPKEGPSILRIQQVVRGDSAAYFCASSPQQGAQPQHFGDGTRLSIL.

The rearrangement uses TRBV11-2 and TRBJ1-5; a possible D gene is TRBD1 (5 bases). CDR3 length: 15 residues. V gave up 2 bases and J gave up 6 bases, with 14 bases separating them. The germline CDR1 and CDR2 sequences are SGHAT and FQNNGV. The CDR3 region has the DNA TGTGCCAGCAGCTTAACTCCCCAGGGCGGTCAGCCCCAGCATTTT. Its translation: CASSLTPQGGQPQHF.

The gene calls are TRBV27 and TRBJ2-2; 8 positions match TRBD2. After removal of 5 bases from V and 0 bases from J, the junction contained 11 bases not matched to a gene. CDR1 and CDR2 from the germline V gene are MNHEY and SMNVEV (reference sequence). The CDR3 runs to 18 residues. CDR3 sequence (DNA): TGTGCCAGCAGTCCCGCCAGAGCGGGAGCCGCGAACACCGGGGAGCTGTTTTTT. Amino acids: CASSPARAGAANTGELFF.